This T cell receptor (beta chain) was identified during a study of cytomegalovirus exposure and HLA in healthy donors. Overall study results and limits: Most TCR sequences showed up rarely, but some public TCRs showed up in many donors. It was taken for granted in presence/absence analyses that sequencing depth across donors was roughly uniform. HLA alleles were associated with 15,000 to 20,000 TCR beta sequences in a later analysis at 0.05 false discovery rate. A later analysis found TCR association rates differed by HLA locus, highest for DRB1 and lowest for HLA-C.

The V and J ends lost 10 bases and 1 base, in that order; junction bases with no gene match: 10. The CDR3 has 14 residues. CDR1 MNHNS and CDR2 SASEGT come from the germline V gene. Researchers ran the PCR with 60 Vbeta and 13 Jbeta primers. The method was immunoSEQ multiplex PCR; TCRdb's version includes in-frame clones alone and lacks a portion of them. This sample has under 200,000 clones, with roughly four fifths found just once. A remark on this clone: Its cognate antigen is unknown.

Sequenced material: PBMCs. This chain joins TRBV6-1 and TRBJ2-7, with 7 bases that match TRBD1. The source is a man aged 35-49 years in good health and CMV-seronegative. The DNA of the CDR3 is TGTGCCACTACGAGTACAGGGGTTTCCTACGAGCAGTACTTC. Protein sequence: CATTSTGVSYEQYF.